These 32 T cell receptor beta chains came from one sample sequenced in a study of cytotoxic CD8 clonotypes in ibrutinib-treated CLL. Only in-frame clones appear in the TCRdb table, and some are missing; sequencing was by immunoSEQ multiplex PCR. The sample lists 25,000 to 35,000 clones; approximately 62% were seen once. Source: PBMCs, taken before ibrutinib treatment. These TCRs come from a human donor with chronic lymphocytic leukemia.

The V gene is TRBV11-2, the J gene TRBJ1-4; no clear D. V lost 3 bases, J lost 5 bases, and 16 bases lay in between. The CDR3 spans 16 residues. Germline V gives CDR1 SGHAT, CDR2 FQNNGV. The CDR3 loop reads CASSFRLTVRNEKLFF. As DNA, the CDR3 is TGTGCCAGCAGCTTCCGGCTGACGGTCCGGAATGAAAAACTGTTTTTT.

The chain couples TRBV27 to TRBJ2-1; possibly TRBD1 or TRBD2 for D (7 bases each). The germline V gene has CDR1 MNHEY and CDR2 SMNVEV (reference sequence). The ends were cut back, 3 bases at V and 7 bases at J, with 10 bases in the middle. This CDR3 region has 13 residues. The chain's CDR3 is CASSLQGGNEQFF. The DNA for the CDR3 is TGTGCCAGCAGTTTGCAGGGGGGGAATGAGCAGTTCTTC.

The gene calls are TRBV10-3 and TRBJ1-2, with D possibly being TRBD1 (6 bases). Trimming removed 2 bases from V and 8 bases from J, with 21 bases in between. Germline lookup yields CDR1 ENHRY and CDR2 SYGVKD. This CDR3 contains 16 residues. The CDR3 DNA reads TGTGCCATCAGTGAGCCACGAATACAGGGTTTGTCGGGCTACACCTTC. Its protein product is CAISEPRIQGLSGYTF.

This clone was observed a few times. The chain recombines TRBV6-1 with TRBJ1-2, with D unclear. There are 15 residues in the CDR3. Trimming pared 4 bases from V and 8 bases from J, leaving 20 bases between. Germline V lookup: CDR1 MNHNS, CDR2 SASEGT. In nucleotides, the CDR3 is TGTGCCAGCAGTGCCTTGTCGACTGGGCAGTGGGGCTACACCTTC. It specifies CASSALSTGQWGYTF.

Only one count was recorded for this clone. The V call is TRBV4-2, the J call TRBJ2-7, with D hard to call. Per germline, CDR1 LGHNA and CDR2 YNFKEQ. CDR3 length: 14 amino acids. V dropped 4 bases and J dropped 2 bases, with 12 bases sitting between them. The CDR3 loop is CASSPDPKAYEQYF. CDR3 bases: TGTGCCAGCAGCCCCGACCCGAAGGCCTACGAGCAGTACTTC.

V usage is TRBV28 and J usage is TRBJ1-5, with D possibly matching TRBD1 (5 bases). This CDR3 comprises 15 residues. V shed 1 base and J shed 7 bases, with 14 bases lying between them. CDR1 and CDR2 from the germline V gene are MDHEN and SYDVKM. The CDR3 loop reads CASSLSFGAGQPQHF. The CDR3 DNA sequence: TGTGCCAGCAGTTTATCTTTTGGGGCAGGACAGCCCCAGCATTTT.

The sample holds a few counts of this clone. The rearrangement links TRBV29-1 to TRBJ2-4, with 12 bases identical to TRBD2. Germline-derived CDR1 and CDR2 are SQVTM and ANQGSEA. Trimming at V came to 1 base and at J to 12 bases, leaving 10 bases not matched to a gene. The CDR3 sequence is 15 residues long. This chain's CDR3 is CSVEVASGRALSQYF. The CDR3 coding sequence is TGCAGCGTTGAAGTGGCTAGCGGGAGGGCCTTGTCTCAGTACTTC.

The chain has TRBV6-5 and TRBJ2-5; D gene ambiguous. TRBJ2-7 explains the end of the DNA better; the J call may be wrong. Germline V gene lookup returns CDR1 MNHEY and CDR2 SVGAGI. This CDR3 comprises 14 residues. In DNA, the CDR3 is TGTGCCAGCCAGCGATCGGCGAGCTCCTACGAGCAGTACTTC. Encoded protein: CASQRSASSYEQYF.

V is TRBV5-4 and J is TRBJ1-5; tentative D call: TRBD1 (5 bases). Germline V lookup: CDR1 SGHNT, CDR2 YYREEE (reference sequence). This CDR3 region has 13 residues. Between the trimmed V and J ends, which lost 6 bases and 4 bases, there was a span of 11 bases. This chain's CDR3 is CASTQDSNQPQHF. CDR3 DNA sequence: TGTGCCAGCACCCAAGACAGTAATCAGCCCCAGCATTTT.

This clone has just a few counts. The rearrangement uses TRBV28 and TRBJ2-7; D unclear. The V end was cut by 5 bases, the J end by 6 bases, with 20 bases between. The CDR3 extends over 15 amino acids. CDR1 MDHEN and CDR2 SYDVKM come from the germline V gene. The CDR3 loop reads CASSPPAIWSGEQYF. The CDR3 DNA is TGTGCCAGCAGTCCCCCGGCTATTTGGAGTGGCGAGCAGTACTTC.

This clone has a handful of counts. This rearrangement joins TRBV6-4 to TRBJ1-2; the D is unclear. V was shortened by 4 bases and J by 5 bases, with 14 bases between the two germline ends. Germline-derived CDR1 and CDR2 are MRHNA and SNTAGT. CDR3 length equals 14 residues. CDR3 sequence: CASSAEGWGYGYTF. DNA of the CDR3: TGTGCCAGCAGTGCCGAAGGGTGGGGATATGGCTACACCTTC.

A few counts support this clone. This chain connects TRBV6-5 to TRBJ2-7; 7 bases line up with TRBD1. Germline-derived CDR1 and CDR2 are MNHEY and SVGAGI. Trimming at V came to 6 bases and at J to 4 bases, leaving 3 bases not matched to a gene. CDR3 length: 12 amino acids. Here the CDR3 DNA reads TGTGCCAGCAGGTCGACAGGGTACGAGCAGTACTTC. It encodes CASRSTGYEQYF.

The J gene is TRBJ2-7, the V gene TRBV19, with 10 bases aligning to TRBD2. The ends lost 5 bases at V and 4 bases at J; junction bases unmatched: 11. The CDR3 has 16 amino acids. Germline loops: CDR1 LNHDA, CDR2 SQIVND (reference sequence). CDR3 nucleotide sequence: TGTGCCAGTAGTCCCGTAGCGGGAGGATTGTCTTACGAGCAGTACTTC. This gives the protein CASSPVAGGLSYEQYF. Variable domain in full (rest from reference TRBV19 and TRBJ2-7): DGGITQSPKYLFRKEGQNVTLSCEQNLNHDAMYWYRQDPGQGLRLIYYSQIVNDFQKGDIAEGYSVSREKKESFPLTVTSAQKNPTAFYLCASSPVAGGLSYEQYFGPGTRLTVT.

The chain recombines TRBV5-4 with TRBJ2-7, with TRBD2 matching 7 bases. Germline CDR1 SGHNT, CDR2 YYREEE (reference sequence). Trimming took 2 bases from V and 7 from J; bases not matched to a gene: 3. The CDR3 is made up of 12 amino acids. The CDR3 bases are TGTGCCAGCAGCTTTCCAGCGGGGGAGCAGTACTTC. Its translation is CASSFPAGEQYF.

This clone is a singleton in its sample. The V gene is TRBV6-1, the J gene TRBJ1-1, with 8 bases identical to TRBD1. CDR1 MNHNS and CDR2 SASEGT come from the germline V gene. The CDR3 loop spans 15 amino acids. Trimming removed 4 bases from V and 3 bases from J; junction bases left unmatched: 7. The CDR3 DNA sequence: TGTGCCAGCAGTGTAAGGGACAGGAGGGACACTGAAGCTTTCTTT. It specifies CASSVRDRRDTEAFF.

This clone was detected only a few times. This rearrangement joins TRBV19 to TRBJ2-7; TRBD1 aligns across 9 bases. V gave up 6 bases and J gave up 4 bases; unmatched junction bases: 13. Germline CDR1 and CDR2: LNHDA and SQIVND (reference sequence). This CDR3 is 16 amino acids long. Here the CDR3 DNA reads TGTGCCAGTAGGTCGGCCCGGGACAGGGTTCGGTACGAGCAGTACTTC. Translated: CASRSARDRVRYEQYF.

This clone was counted a few times. V is TRBV6-5 and J is TRBJ2-7; 7 positions agree with TRBD1. Germline V lookup: CDR1 MNHEY, CDR2 SVGAGI. This CDR3 region has 13 residues. V shed 5 bases and J 7 bases; nucleotides not matched to a gene: 8. CDR3 nucleotides: TGTGCCAGCAGTGACGACAGGGCGAAGGAGCAGTACTTC. Translation gives CASSDDRAKEQYF.

This clone has just a few counts. The chain couples TRBV4-1 to TRBJ2-7, with D tentatively TRBD2 (6 bases). V was clipped by 1 base and J by 3 bases, with 10 bases between them. Germline values: CDR1 MGHRA, CDR2 YSYEKL. The CDR3 totals 14 residues. The CDR3 loop reads CASSQGDWSYEQYF. Here the CDR3 DNA reads TGCGCCAGCAGCCAAGGGGACTGGAGCTACGAGCAGTACTTC.

The rearrangement links TRBV21-1 to TRBJ2-1; TRBD2, as called in the table, went unchecked against the DNA. TRBV21-1 is described as a pseudogene. The CDR3 covers 20 residues. This CDR3 is CASSKPGRNSGSFGYNEQFF. CDR3 DNA sequence: TGTGCCAGCAGCAAACCTGGGAGGAATAGCGGGAGTTTTGGGTACAATGAGCAGTTCTTC.

The CDR3 DNA sequence: TGCGCCAGCAGTGCGGGGGGCACAGATACGCAGTATTTT. Its translation: CASSAGGTDTQYF. V gene TRBV10-1 combines with J gene TRBJ2-3; D may be TRBD2 (6 bases). Germline CDR1 reads WNHNN; CDR2 reads SYGVQD (reference sequence). V was pared by 4 bases and J by 1 base, with 6 bases between. The CDR3 runs 13 residues.

The chain uses TRBV27 and TRBJ2-2; 14 bases are a match to TRBD2. Trimming took 8 bases from V and 7 from J; bases not matched to a gene: 15. The CDR3 runs to 18 residues. CDR1 and CDR2 (germline): MNHEY, SMNVEV (reference sequence). CDR3 sequence (DNA): TGTGCCAGCCGAAATACCGGGACTAGCGGGAGACGGGTCGGGGAGCTGTTTTTT. Translation: CASRNTGTSGRRVGELFF.

In nucleotides, the CDR3 is TGTGCCAGCAGCTTGGTGGGTCAAGAGACCCAGTACTTC. Translating it yields CASSLVGQETQYF. V usage is TRBV5-6 and J usage is TRBJ2-5; no clear D gene. Germline lookup yields CDR1 SGHDT and CDR2 YYEEEE. V was pared by 0 bases and J by 2 bases, with 5 bases between. The CDR3 sequence is 13 residues long.

V gene TRBV7-9 combines with J gene TRBJ2-1; 7 bases are a match to TRBD2. Per the germline V gene, CDR1 is SEHNR and CDR2 is FQNEAQ (reference sequence). The length of the CDR3 is 16 residues. V was clipped by 2 bases and J by 7 bases; unmatched bases: 11. CDR3 coding DNA: TGTGCCAGCAGCTTAAGGAAAGCGGGACGCCTTAATGAGCAGTTCTTC. Residues: CASSLRKAGRLNEQFF. The full variable domain, rest sourced from reference TRBV7-9 and TRBJ2-1, is DTGVSQNPRHKITKRGQNVTFRCDPISEHNRLYWYRQTLGQGPEFLTYFQNEAQLEKSRLLSDRFSAERPKGSFSTLEIQRTEQGDSAMYLCASSLRKAGRLNEQFFGPGTRLTVL.

The chain has TRBV6-1 and TRBJ2-7; D gene ambiguous. The CDR3 contains 14 residues. In germline, CDR1 is MNHNS, CDR2 SASEGT. V was shortened by 3 bases and J by 3 bases, with 12 bases between the two germline ends. Here the CDR3 reads CASSDTPQLYEQYF. CDR3 nucleotides: TGTGCCAGCAGTGATACCCCCCAACTCTACGAGCAGTACTTC.

V is TRBV28 and J is TRBJ1-1, with a weak D call TRBD1 (6 bases). Trimming stripped 4 bases from V and 0 bases from J, with 15 bases between. The CDR3 loop spans 16 amino acids. Germline V gives CDR1 MDHEN, CDR2 SYDVKM. DNA for the CDR3: TGTGCCAGCAGTTCTGCGACAGGTACCATGAACACTGAAGCTTTCTTT. It codes for CASSSATGTMNTEAFF.

The J gene is TRBJ1-1, the V gene TRBV5-1; D call uncertain. The germline gives CDR1 SGHRS, CDR2 YFSETQ. The CDR3 has 16 residues. V was clipped by 4 bases and J by 0 bases, with 16 bases between them. DNA for the CDR3: TGCGCCAGCAGCCCCGGACTTCCCCCTATGAACACTGAAGCTTTCTTT. Translating it yields CASSPGLPPMNTEAFF.

The J gene is TRBJ2-5, the V gene TRBV2; D ambiguous. Looked up from germline, CDR1 is SNHLY and CDR2 is FYNNEI. The CDR3 totals 16 residues. Trimming took 2 bases from V and 9 from J, leaving 22 bases between them. DNA for the CDR3: TGTGCCAGCAGTGAAAGGGTTTTCTCCTTATCCGCCCCCCAGTACTTC. Amino acids: CASSERVFSLSAPQYF.

The rearrangement uses TRBV21-1 and TRBJ2-5. TRBV21-1 is reported as a pseudogene. The CDR3 sequence is 16 residues long. The CDR3 loop is CASSTRPHPHQETQYF. The DNA for the CDR3 is TGTGCCAGCAGCACCAGACCTCACCCCCACCAAGAGACCCAGTACTTC.

In this sample, this clone turned up a few times. The chain combines TRBV6-5 with TRBJ2-5; D is perhaps TRBD2 (5 bases). The germline V gene encodes CDR1 MNHEY and CDR2 SVGAGI. V was cut by 10 bases and J by 5 bases, with 8 bases left in between. The CDR3 loop spans 10 amino acids. The CDR3 here is CATTGETQYF. The DNA for the CDR3 is TGTGCCACTACGGGGGAGACCCAGTACTTC.

The chain links TRBV6-6 to TRBJ1-1; D call uncertain. Trimming removed 2 bases at V and 8 bases at J, with 12 bases between. Germline V gives CDR1 MNHNY, CDR2 SVGAGI (reference sequence). The CDR3 runs to 13 residues. CDR3: CASSYLFGKEAFF. Written as DNA, the CDR3 is TGTGCCAGCAGTTACCTCTTTGGGAAAGAAGCTTTCTTT.

The V call is TRBV6-6, the J call TRBJ1-1, with D unclear. This CDR3 spans 13 amino acids. Germline values: CDR1 MNHNY, CDR2 SVGAGI (reference sequence). Trimming shortened V by 1 base and J by 1 base, and 4 bases separated the two germline ends. The CDR3 region is CASSYFQNTEAFF. The DNA of the CDR3 is TGTGCCAGCAGTTACTTCCAGAACACTGAAGCTTTCTTT.

V usage is TRBV27 and J usage is TRBJ2-6; D call uncertain. Between the trimmed V and J ends, which lost 3 bases and 0 bases, there was a span of 3 bases. Germline CDR1 reads MNHEY; CDR2 reads SMNVEV (reference sequence). The CDR3 is 14 residues long. DNA of the CDR3: TGTGCCAGCAGTTTCTACTCTGGGGCCAACGTCCTGACTTTC. As protein: CASSFYSGANVLTF.